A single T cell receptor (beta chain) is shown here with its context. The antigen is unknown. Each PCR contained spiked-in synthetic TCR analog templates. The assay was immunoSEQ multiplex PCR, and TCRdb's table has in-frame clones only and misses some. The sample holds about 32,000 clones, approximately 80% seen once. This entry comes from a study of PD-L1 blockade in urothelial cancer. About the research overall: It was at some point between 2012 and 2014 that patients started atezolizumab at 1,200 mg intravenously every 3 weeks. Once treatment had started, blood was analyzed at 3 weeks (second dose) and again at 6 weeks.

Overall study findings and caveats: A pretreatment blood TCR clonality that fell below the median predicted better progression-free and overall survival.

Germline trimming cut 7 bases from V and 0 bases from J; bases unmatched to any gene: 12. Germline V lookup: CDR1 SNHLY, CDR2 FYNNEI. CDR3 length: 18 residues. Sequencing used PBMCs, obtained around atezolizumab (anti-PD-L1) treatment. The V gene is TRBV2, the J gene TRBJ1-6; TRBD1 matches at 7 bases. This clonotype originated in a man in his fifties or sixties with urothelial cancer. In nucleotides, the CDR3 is TGTGCCAGCACCGAAAGGGACAGTTCTTTCTCCTATAATTCACCCCTCCACTTT. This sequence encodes CASTERDSSFSYNSPLHF.